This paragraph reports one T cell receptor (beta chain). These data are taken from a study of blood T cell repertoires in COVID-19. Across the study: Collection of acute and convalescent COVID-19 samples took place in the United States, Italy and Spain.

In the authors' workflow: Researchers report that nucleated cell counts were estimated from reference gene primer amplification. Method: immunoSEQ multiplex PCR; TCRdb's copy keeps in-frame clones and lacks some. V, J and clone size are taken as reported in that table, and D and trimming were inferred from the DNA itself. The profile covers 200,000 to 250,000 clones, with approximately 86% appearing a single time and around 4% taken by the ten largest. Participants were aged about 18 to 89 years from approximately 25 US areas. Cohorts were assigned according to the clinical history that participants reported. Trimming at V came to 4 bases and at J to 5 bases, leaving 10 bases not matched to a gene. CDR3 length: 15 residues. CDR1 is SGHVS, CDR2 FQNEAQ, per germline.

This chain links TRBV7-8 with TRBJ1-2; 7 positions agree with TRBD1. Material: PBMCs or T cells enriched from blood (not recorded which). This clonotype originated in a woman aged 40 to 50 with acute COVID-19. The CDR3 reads CASSSQPDREYGYTF. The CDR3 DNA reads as TGTGCCAGCAGCTCACAGCCTGACAGGGAGTATGGCTACACCTTC.